These 17 T cell receptor beta chains came from one sample sequenced in a study of OX40 agonist ivuxolimab in advanced cancers. The library was built by means of the immunoSEQ multiplex PCR assay. Sourced from immuneACCESS, this table was stored by TCRdb with only in-frame sequences that have V and J called. A share of the clones is absent; for the studies checked, an unresolved V gene accounts for under half, and the remainder has no known explanation. This sample gives fewer than 70,000 clones in total; about nine tenths of them show up just once. Roughly 4% of the sample is in the top ten clones. The sample here was CD4+ or CD8+ T cells sorted from blood, taken in a trial of the OX40 agonist ivuxolimab. These TCRs come from an adult with an advanced solid tumor such as melanoma, head and neck, liver or kidney cancer.

This chain links TRBV14 with TRBJ2-3; 7 bases align to TRBD2. CDR1 and CDR2 from the germline V gene are SGHDN and FVKESK. The CDR3 loop spans 15 amino acids. V was clipped by 4 bases and J by 3 bases; unmatched bases: 7. The CDR3 DNA is TGTGCCAGCAGCCCAGGGAGGGTAAGGACAGATACGCAGTATTTT. This sequence encodes CASSPGRVRTDTQYF.

The chain has TRBV7-9 and TRBJ2-5; 9 bases agree with TRBD1. The V segment lost 4 bases and the J segment 5 bases; nucleotides outside the gene matches: 11. The CDR3 has 16 amino acids. Germline CDR1 reads SEHNR; CDR2 reads FQNEAQ (reference sequence). CDR3 sequence (DNA): TGTGCCAGCAGCTCCTCTCATACAGGGGGCGTGGAGACCCAGTACTTC. The encoded protein is CASSSSHTGGVETQYF.

The chain combines TRBV7-6 with TRBJ1-5; D unresolved. In germline, CDR1 is SGHVS, CDR2 FNYEAQ. The V end was cut by 1 base, the J end by 4 bases, with 2 bases between. CDR3 length: 12 residues. CDR3 sequence: CASSLGNQPQHF. The CDR3 nucleotides read TGTGCCAGCAGCTTAGGAAATCAGCCCCAGCATTTT.

The gene calls are TRBV5-1 and TRBJ2-2, with no clear D. Trimming pared 4 bases from V and 3 bases from J, leaving 19 bases between. The CDR3 contains 17 residues. Germline V gives CDR1 SGHRS, CDR2 YFSETQ. The CDR3 reads CASSAFLDAGDTGELFF. CDR3 sequence (DNA): TGCGCCAGCAGCGCCTTCCTGGACGCCGGCGACACCGGGGAGCTGTTTTTT.

The V gene is TRBV4-1, the J gene TRBJ2-1; 11 nucleotides match TRBD2. Germline CDR1 MGHRA, CDR2 YSYEKL. CDR3 length: 15 amino acids. V was clipped by 3 bases and J by 7 bases; unmatched bases: 5. The CDR3 bases are TGCGCCAGCAGCCAGTCTAGCGGGAGGAGGAATGAGCAGTTCTTC. The encoded protein is CASSQSSGRRNEQFF.

The V and J genes are TRBV7-8 and TRBJ2-7; no clear D. The CDR3 has 16 amino acids. V was clipped by 5 bases and J by 2 bases, with 19 bases between them. Germline V gene sequence: CDR1 SGHVS, CDR2 FQNEAQ. This CDR3 reads CASSLTGTLLTYEQYF. The DNA for the CDR3 is TGTGCCAGCAGCCTAACGGGTACTTTATTAACCTACGAGCAGTACTTC.

This sequence joins TRBV27 and TRBJ2-5; D remains ambiguous. Germline values: CDR1 MNHEY, CDR2 SMNVEV (reference sequence). Trimming pared 0 bases from V and 5 bases from J, leaving 7 bases between. The CDR3 is made up of 13 amino acids. As DNA, the CDR3 is TGTGCCAGCAGTTTATCGACCTGGGAGACCCAGTACTTC. This gives the protein CASSLSTWETQYF.

The rearrangement uses TRBV7-9 and TRBJ2-1; the match to TRBD2 covers 9 bases. Trimming removed 5 bases from V and 2 bases from J; junction bases left unmatched: 10. Germline values: CDR1 SEHNR, CDR2 FQNEAQ (reference sequence). The CDR3 length is 17 residues. In DNA form, the CDR3 reads TGTGCCAGCAGCCCGACTAGCGGTCTCCCCGCCTACAATGAGCAGTTCTTC. This codes for CASSPTSGLPAYNEQFF.

The gene calls are TRBV6-5 and TRBJ2-1; 7 bases fit TRBD2. V lost 0 bases, J lost 0 bases, and 2 bases stayed unmatched. The CDR3 spans 16 residues. Germline V gene lookup returns CDR1 MNHEY and CDR2 SVGAGI. The CDR3 reads CASSYSGGSSYNEQFF. CDR3 coding DNA: TGTGCCAGCAGTTACTCGGGCGGGAGCTCCTACAATGAGCAGTTCTTC.

V and J are TRBV19 and TRBJ2-2; D gene uncertain. Looked up from germline, CDR1 is LNHDA and CDR2 is SQIVND (reference sequence). Trimming cost V 2 bases and J 6 bases, with 1 base left between them. This CDR3 comprises 11 residues. The CDR3 spells CASSISGELFF. The CDR3 region has the DNA TGTGCCAGTAGTATATCCGGGGAGCTGTTTTTT.

This chain uses TRBV10-2 with TRBJ2-7; no firm D call. The CDR3 contains 13 residues. Germline CDR1 is WSHSY and CDR2 is SAAADI. Between the trimmed V and J ends, which lost 2 bases and 6 bases, there was a span of 11 bases. CDR3 loop: CASSEARTGEQYV. CDR3 coding DNA: TGCGCCAGCAGTGAGGCCAGAACGGGCGAGCAGTACGTC.

For the CDR3, the DNA is TGTGCCAGCGGAGGGAGGAATCAGCCCCAGCATTTT. It translates to CASGGRNQPQHF. J is TRBJ1-5 and V is TRBV5-8; D is undetermined. The V gene lost 7 bases and the J gene lost 4 bases, with 9 bases spanning the gap. Germline V gives CDR1 SGHTS, CDR2 YDEGEE. The CDR3 is 12 residues long. Supplemented by reference TRBV5-8 and TRBJ1-5, the full variable domain reads EAGVTQSPTHLIKTRGQQATLRCSPISGHTSVYWYQQALGLGLQFLLWYDEGEERNRGNFPPRFSGRQFPNYSSELNVNALELEDSALYLCASGGRNQPQHFGDGTRLSIL.

The chain is built from TRBV4-1 and TRBJ2-3; D is uncertain. Germline CDR1 reads MGHRA; CDR2 reads YSYEKL. V lost 0 bases and J lost 3, with 10 bases in between. This CDR3 region has 15 residues. CDR3 nucleotide sequence: TGCGCCAGCAGCCAAGACGCTTTGGGTACAGATACGCAGTATTTT. Translation gives CASSQDALGTDTQYF.

This clone was detected a few times. The chain employs TRBV29-1 and TRBJ2-7, with D maybe TRBD1 (5 bases). From germline, CDR1 is SQVTM and CDR2 ANQGSEA. The CDR3 is made up of 12 amino acids. Trimming shortened V by 6 bases and J by 2 bases, and 11 bases separated the two germline ends. CDR3 sequence: CSVDSSTYEQYV. CDR3 DNA sequence: TGCAGCGTAGACAGTTCGACCTACGAGCAGTACGTC.

This chain joins TRBV28 and TRBJ2-1; D is uncertain. The germline V gene has CDR1 MDHEN and CDR2 SYDVKM. The V and J ends lost 2 bases and 0 bases respectively, with 8 bases between them. The CDR3 length is 15 residues. CDR3 loop: CASSLRAGSYNEQFF. The CDR3 bases are TGTGCCAGCAGTTTAAGGGCAGGCTCCTACAATGAGCAGTTCTTC. Complete variable domain (other parts from reference TRBV28 and TRBJ2-1): DVKVTQSSRYLVKRTGEKVFLECVQDMDHENMFWYRQDPGLGLRLIYFSYDVKMKEKGDIPEGYSVSREKKERFSLILESASTNQTSMYLCASSLRAGSYNEQFFGPGTRLTVL.

The chain has TRBV21-1 and TRBJ2-3; the D call TRBD2 from the table was never checked on the DNA. TRBV21-1 represents a pseudogene. CDR3 length: 16 residues. CDR3 DNA: TGTGCCAGCAGCTTTCCGCGAGGGCTAGCAGTAGATACGCAGTATTTT. Its translation: CASSFPRGLAVDTQYF.

This clone was seen just once. The gene calls are TRBV5-6 and TRBJ2-5; 10 bases are a match to TRBD2. Germline-derived CDR1 and CDR2 are SGHDT and YYEEEE. J lost 1 base, V lost 4 bases, and 7 bases had no gene match. The CDR3 totals 16 residues. The DNA of the CDR3 is TGTGCCAGCAGCGACGGGACTAGCGAGCTCCAAGAGACCCAGTACTTC. This sequence encodes CASSDGTSELQETQYF.